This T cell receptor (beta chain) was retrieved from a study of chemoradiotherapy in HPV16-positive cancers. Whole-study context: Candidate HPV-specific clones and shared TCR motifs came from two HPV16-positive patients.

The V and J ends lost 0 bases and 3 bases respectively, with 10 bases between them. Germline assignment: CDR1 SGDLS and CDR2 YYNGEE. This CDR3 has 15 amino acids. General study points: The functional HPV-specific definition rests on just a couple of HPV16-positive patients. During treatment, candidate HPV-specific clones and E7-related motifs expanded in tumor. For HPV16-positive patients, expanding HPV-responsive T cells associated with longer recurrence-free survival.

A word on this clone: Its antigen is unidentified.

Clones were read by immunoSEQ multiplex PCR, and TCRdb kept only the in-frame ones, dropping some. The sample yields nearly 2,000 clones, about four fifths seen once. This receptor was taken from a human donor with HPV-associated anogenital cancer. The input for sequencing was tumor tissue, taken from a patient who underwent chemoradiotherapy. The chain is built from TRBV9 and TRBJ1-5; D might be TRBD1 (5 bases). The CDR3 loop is CASSVDAGANQPQHF. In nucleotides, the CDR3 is TGTGCCAGCAGCGTAGACGCTGGGGCCAATCAGCCCCAGCATTTT. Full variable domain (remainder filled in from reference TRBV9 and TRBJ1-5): DSGVTQTPKHLITATGQRVTLRCSPRSGDLSVYWYQQSLDQGLQFLIQYYNGEERAKGNILERFSAQQFPDLHSELNLSSLELGDSALYFCASSVDAGANQPQHFGDGTRLSIL.